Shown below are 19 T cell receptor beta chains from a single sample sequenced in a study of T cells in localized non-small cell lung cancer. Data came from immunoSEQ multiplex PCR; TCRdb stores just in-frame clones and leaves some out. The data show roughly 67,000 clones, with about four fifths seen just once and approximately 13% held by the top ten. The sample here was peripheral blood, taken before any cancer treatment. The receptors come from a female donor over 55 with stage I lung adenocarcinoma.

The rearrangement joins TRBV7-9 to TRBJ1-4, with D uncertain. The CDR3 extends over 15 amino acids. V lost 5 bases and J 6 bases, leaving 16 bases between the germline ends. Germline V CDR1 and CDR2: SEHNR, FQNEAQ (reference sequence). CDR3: CASSQSSGMDEKLFF. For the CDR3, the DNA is TGTGCCAGCAGCCAAAGTTCGGGCATGGATGAAAAACTGTTTTTT.

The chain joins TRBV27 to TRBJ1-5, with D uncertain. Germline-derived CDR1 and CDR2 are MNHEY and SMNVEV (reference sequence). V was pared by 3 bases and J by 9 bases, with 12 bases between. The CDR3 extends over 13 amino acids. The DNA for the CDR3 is TGTGCCAGCAGTTTCGAACCTCGGGGGCCCCAGCATTTT. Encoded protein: CASSFEPRGPQHF.

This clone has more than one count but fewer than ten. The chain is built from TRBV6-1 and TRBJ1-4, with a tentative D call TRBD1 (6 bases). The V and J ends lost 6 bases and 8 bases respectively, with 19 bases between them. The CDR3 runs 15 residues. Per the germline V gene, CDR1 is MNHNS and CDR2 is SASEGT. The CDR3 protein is CASRGGAAGGEKLFF. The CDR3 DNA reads TGTGCCAGCAGAGGGGGGGCCGCCGGAGGCGAAAAACTGTTTTTT.

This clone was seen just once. The CDR3 DNA sequence: TGTGCCAGCAGCCAGGTGGGGGGAACCGAGCAGTACTTC. Translating gives CASSQVGGTEQYF. This chain links TRBV5-4 with TRBJ2-7; TRBD2 might be the D (6 bases). Trimming removed 4 bases from V and 6 bases from J, with 14 bases in between. The CDR3 is made up of 13 amino acids. The V gene's germline CDR1 is SGHNT and CDR2 YYREEE (reference sequence). The full variable domain, with the rest looked up from reference TRBV5-4 and TRBJ2-7, is ETGVTQSPTHLIKTRGQQVTLRCSSQSGHNTVSWYQQALGQGPQFIFQYYREEENGRGNFPPRFSGLQFPNYSSELNVNALELDDSALYLCASSQVGGTEQYFGPGTRLTVT.

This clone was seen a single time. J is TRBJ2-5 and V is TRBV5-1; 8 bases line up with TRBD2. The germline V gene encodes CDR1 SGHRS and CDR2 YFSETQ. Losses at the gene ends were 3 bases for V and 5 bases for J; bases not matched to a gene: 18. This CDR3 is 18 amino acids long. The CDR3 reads CASSSLAGGPPGWETQYF. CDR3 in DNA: TGCGCCAGCAGCTCCTTGGCGGGGGGCCCTCCTGGGTGGGAGACCCAGTACTTC. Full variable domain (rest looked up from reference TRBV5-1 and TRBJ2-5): KAGVTQTPRYLIKTRGQQVTLSCSPISGHRSVSWYQQTPGQGLQFLFEYFSETQRNKGNFPGRFSGRQFSNSRSEMNVSTLELGDSALYLCASSSLAGGPPGWETQYFGPGTRLLVL.

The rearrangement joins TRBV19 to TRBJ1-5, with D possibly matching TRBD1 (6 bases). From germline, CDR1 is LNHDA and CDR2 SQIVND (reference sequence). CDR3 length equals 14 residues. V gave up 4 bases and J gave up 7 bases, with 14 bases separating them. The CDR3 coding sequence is TGTGCCAGTAGTAGGGGGGGGCGCGGACAGCCCCAGCATTTT. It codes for CASSRGGRGQPQHF.

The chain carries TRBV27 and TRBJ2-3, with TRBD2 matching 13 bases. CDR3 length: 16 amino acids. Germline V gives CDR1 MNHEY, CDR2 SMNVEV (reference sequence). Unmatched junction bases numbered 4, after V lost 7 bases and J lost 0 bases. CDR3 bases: TGTGCCAGCATCGGGACTAGCGGGGCTAGCACAGATACGCAGTATTTT. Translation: CASIGTSGASTDTQYF.

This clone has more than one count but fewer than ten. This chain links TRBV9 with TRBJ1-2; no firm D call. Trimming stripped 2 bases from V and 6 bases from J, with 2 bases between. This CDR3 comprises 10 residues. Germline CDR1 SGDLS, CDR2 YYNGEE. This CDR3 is CASSVHGYTF. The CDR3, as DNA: TGTGCCAGCAGCGTGCATGGCTACACCTTC.

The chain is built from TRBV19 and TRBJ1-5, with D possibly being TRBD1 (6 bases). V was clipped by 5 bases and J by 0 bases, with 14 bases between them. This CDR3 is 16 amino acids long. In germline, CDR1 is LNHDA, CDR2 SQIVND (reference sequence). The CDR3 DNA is TGTGCCAGTAGTCCGAGGGGGACGGATAGCAATCAGCCCCAGCATTTT. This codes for CASSPRGTDSNQPQHF.

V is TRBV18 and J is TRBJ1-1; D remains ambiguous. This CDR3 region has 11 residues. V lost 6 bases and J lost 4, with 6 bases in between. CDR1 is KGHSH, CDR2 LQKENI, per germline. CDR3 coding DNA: TGTGCCAGCTCCCTAAGCACTGAAGCTTTCTTT. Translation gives CASSLSTEAFF. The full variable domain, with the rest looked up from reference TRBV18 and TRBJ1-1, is NAGVMQNPRHLVRRRGQEARLRCSPMKGHSHVYWYRQLPEEGLKFMVYLQKENIIDESGMPKERFSAEFPKEGPSILRIQQVVRGDSAAYFCASSLSTEAFFGQGTRLTVV.

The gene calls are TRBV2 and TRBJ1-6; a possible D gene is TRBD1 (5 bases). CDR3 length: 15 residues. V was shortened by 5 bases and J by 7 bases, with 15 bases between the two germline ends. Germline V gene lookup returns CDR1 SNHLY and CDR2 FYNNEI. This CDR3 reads CASSTQGKSNSPLHF. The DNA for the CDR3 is TGTGCCAGCAGTACTCAGGGAAAGTCGAATTCACCCCTCCACTTT.

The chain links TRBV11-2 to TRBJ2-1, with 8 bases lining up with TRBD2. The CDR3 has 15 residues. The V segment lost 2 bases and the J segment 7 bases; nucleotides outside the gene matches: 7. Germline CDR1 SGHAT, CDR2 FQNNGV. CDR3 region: CASSLRGGPLNEQFF. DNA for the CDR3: TGTGCCAGCAGCTTACGGGGGGGCCCACTAAATGAGCAGTTCTTC.

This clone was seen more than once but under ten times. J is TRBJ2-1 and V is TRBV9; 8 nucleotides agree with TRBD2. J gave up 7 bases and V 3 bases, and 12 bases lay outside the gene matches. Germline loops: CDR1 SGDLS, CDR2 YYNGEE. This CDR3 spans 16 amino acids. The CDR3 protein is CASSGTDGGARNEQFF. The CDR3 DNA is TGTGCCAGCAGCGGCACTGACGGGGGGGCGAGGAATGAGCAGTTCTTC.

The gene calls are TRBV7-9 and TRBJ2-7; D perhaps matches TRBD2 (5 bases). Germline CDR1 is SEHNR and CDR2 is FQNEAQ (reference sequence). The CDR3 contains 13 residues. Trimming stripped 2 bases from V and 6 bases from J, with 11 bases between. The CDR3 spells CASSLKPEGEQYF. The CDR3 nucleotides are TGTGCCAGCAGCTTAAAACCTGAGGGCGAGCAGTACTTC. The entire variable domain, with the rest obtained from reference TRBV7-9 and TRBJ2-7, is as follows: DTGVSQNPRHKITKRGQNVTFRCDPISEHNRLYWYRQTLGQGPEFLTYFQNEAQLEKSRLLSDRFSAERPKGSFSTLEIQRTEQGDSAMYLCASSLKPEGEQYFGPGTRLTVT.

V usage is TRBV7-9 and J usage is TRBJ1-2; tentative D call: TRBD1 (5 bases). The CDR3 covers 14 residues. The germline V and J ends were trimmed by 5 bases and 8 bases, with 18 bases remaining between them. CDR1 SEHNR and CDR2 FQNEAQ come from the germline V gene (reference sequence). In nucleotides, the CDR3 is TGTGCCAGCAGCCTCACAGGCTCCCAGGGAGGCTACACCTTC. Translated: CASSLTGSQGGYTF.

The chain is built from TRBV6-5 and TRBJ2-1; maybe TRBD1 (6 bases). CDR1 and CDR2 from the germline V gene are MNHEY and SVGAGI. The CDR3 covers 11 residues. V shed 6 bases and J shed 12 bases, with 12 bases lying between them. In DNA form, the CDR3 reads TGTGCCAGCAGCAACAGGGATCGGCAGTTCTTC. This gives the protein CASSNRDRQFF.

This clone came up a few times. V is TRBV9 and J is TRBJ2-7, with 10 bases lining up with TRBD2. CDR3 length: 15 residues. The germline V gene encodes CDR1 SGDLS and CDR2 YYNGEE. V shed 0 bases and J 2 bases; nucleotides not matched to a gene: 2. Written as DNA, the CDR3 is TGTGCCAGCAGCGTAGGTGGACTAGCGGCCTACGAGCAGTACTTC. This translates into CASSVGGLAAYEQYF.

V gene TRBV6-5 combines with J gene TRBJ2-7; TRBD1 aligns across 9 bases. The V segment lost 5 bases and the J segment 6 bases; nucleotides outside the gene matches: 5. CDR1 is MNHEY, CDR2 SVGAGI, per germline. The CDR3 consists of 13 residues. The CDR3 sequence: CASSRGQGAEQYF. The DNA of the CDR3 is TGTGCCAGCAGTCGGGGACAGGGAGCCGAGCAGTACTTC.

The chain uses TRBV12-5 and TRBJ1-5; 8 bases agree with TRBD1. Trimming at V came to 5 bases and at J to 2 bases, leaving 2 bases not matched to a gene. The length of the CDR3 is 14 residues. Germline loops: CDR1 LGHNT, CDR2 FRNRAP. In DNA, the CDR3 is TGTGCTAGTGGTCCGGGACAGGGCAATCAGCCCCAGCATTTT. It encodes CASGPGQGNQPQHF.